The 5 T cell receptor beta chains below were found in one sample sequenced in a study of shared clonotypes between healthy human individuals. Sequencing was performed with immunoSEQ multiplex PCR; in TCRdb, only in-frame clones are kept and a portion is missing. The data show 300,000 or so clones, approximately 74% seen once. The sample consisted of memory CD4+ T cells sorted from blood. Described subset: CD45RA-negative fraction. The receptor set was obtained from a man under 40 in good health.

The rearrangement joins TRBV19 to TRBJ2-7; the D gene is possibly TRBD1 (6 bases). Germline lookup yields CDR1 LNHDA and CDR2 SQIVND (reference sequence). The CDR3 covers 14 residues. V was cut by 3 bases and J by 0 bases, with 9 bases left in between. The CDR3 bases are TGTGCCAGTAGTATCAGGGGTTCCTCCTACGAGCAGTACTTC. Translating gives CASSIRGSSYEQYF.

This clone was found once. The genes are TRBV18 and TRBJ1-2; 9 bases are shared with TRBD1. Trimming removed 3 bases from V and 0 bases from J; junction bases left unmatched: 2. In germline, CDR1 is KGHSH, CDR2 LQKENI. The CDR3 totals 15 residues. Here the CDR3 DNA reads TGTGCCAGCTCACCGGGACAGGGATCTAACTATGGCTACACCTTC. Translated, it gives CASSPGQGSNYGYTF.

CDR3 sequence reads: CASSPGKSRRLNTEAFF. As DNA, the CDR3 is TGCGCCAGCAGCCCCGGTAAGAGCAGGAGATTGAACACTGAAGCTTTCTTT. The genes are TRBV5-1 and TRBJ1-1; D gene unclear. This CDR3 spans 17 amino acids. CDR1 SGHRS and CDR2 YFSETQ come from the germline V gene. The V gene lost 4 bases and the J gene lost 0 bases, with 19 bases spanning the gap.

The V gene is TRBV5-1, the J gene TRBJ2-5, with no clear D. Trimming removed 4 bases at V and 3 bases at J, with 10 bases between. Germline V CDR1 and CDR2: SGHRS, YFSETQ. The length of the CDR3 is 13 residues. The CDR3 bases are TGCGCCAGCAGCCGGCAAGCAGAAGAGACCCAGTACTTC. It is translated as CASSRQAEETQYF. The whole variable domain, remainder taken from reference TRBV5-1 and TRBJ2-5, is KAGVTQTPRYLIKTRGQQVTLSCSPISGHRSVSWYQQTPGQGLQFLFEYFSETQRNKGNFPGRFSGRQFSNSRSEMNVSTLELGDSALYLCASSRQAEETQYFGPGTRLLVL.

The chain is built from TRBV5-5 and TRBJ1-2; the match to TRBD1 covers 7 bases. V shed 4 bases and J 8 bases; nucleotides not matched to a gene: 8. This CDR3 spans 13 amino acids. Germline-derived CDR1 and CDR2 are SGHKS and YYEKEE (reference sequence). The CDR3 sequence is CASSRDREGGYTF. CDR3 nucleotide sequence: TGTGCCAGCAGCCGAGACAGGGAGGGCGGCTACACCTTC.